A single sample gave rise to the 26 T cell receptor beta chains below, sequenced in a study of human T cells and chemical hapten exposure. Time point described: pre-sensitization, week 0. Regarding treatment: therapeutic diphenylcyclopropenone sensitization with weekly scalp DPC. From the RACE reads, TCRdb called clonotypes with MiXCR, one entry per CDR3 protein. The sample lists more than 150,000 distinct CDR3 sequences; around 30% were seen once. This sample comprised whole blood, obtained in connection with sensitization to the hapten diphenylcyclopropenone (DPC). The receptors were gathered from a woman aged 25 to 39 with alopecia areata. Some clones in this sample may be carry-over from other donors' samples.

This clonotype was observed a few times. The gene calls are TRBV9 and TRBJ2-3, with 16 bases matching TRBD2. With 0 bases clipped from V and 1 base from J, the junction kept 11 bases outside the gene matches. The germline gives CDR1 SGDLS, CDR2 YYNGEE. This CDR3 spans 21 amino acids. Here the CDR3 reads CASSVALGLAGGPRGTDTQYF. DNA for the CDR3: TGTGCCAGCAGCGTAGCCTTGGGACTAGCGGGAGGGCCTCGCGGCACAGATACGCAGTATTTT. The entire variable domain, with the rest obtained from reference TRBV9 and TRBJ2-3, is as follows: DSGVTQTPKHLITATGQRVTLRCSPRSGDLSVYWYQQSLDQGLQFLIQYYNGEERAKGNILERFSAQQFPDLHSELNLSSLELGDSALYFCASSVALGLAGGPRGTDTQYFGPGTRLTVL.

This clonotype was seen at least ten times. V gene TRBV28 combines with J gene TRBJ1-5, with D possibly matching TRBD1 (5 bases). V lost 2 bases and J 7 bases, leaving 9 bases between the germline ends. Germline V gives CDR1 MDHEN, CDR2 SYDVKM. This CDR3 spans 13 amino acids. The CDR3 region is CASSLVGDQPQHF. Here the CDR3 DNA reads TGTGCCAGCAGTTTAGTGGGGGACCAGCCCCAGCATTTT.

The chain uses TRBV18 and TRBJ2-1; 7 positions agree with TRBD2. V lost 3 bases, J lost 4 bases, and 3 bases stayed unmatched. There are 14 residues in the CDR3. Germline CDR1 is KGHSH and CDR2 is LQKENI. DNA for the CDR3: TGTGCCAGCTCACCGCAGCGGGGATACAATGAGCAGTTCTTC. Translated, it gives CASSPQRGYNEQFF.

This clonotype was seen a few times. V is TRBV29-1 and J is TRBJ1-1; the D gene is possibly TRBD1 (5 bases). CDR3 size: 13 residues. Germline lookup yields CDR1 SQVTM and CDR2 ANQGSEA. Deletions cut 7 bases from V and 0 bases from J, with 12 bases between. The CDR3 bases are TGCAGCGCCCGGTGGGGGGTGAACACTGAAGCTTTCTTT. Translated: CSARWGVNTEAFF.

This clonotype was detected a few times. The rearrangement uses TRBV21-1 and TRBJ2-5; TRBD1 is the table's D call and was not checked against the DNA. TRBV21-1 is flagged as a pseudogene. The CDR3 covers 16 residues. Here the CDR3 DNA reads TGTGCCAGCAGCAAATCTTCCAAAGGGGTCCAAGAGACCCAGTACTTC. This sequence encodes CASSKSSKGVQETQYF.

This clonotype was picked up a small number of times. The chain joins TRBV4-2 to TRBJ1-6; the D gene is possibly TRBD1 (6 bases). Germline lookup yields CDR1 LGHNA and CDR2 YNFKEQ. The CDR3 length is 15 residues. The V and J ends lost 0 bases and 8 bases respectively, with 11 bases between them. CDR3: CASSQEEGGYSPLHF. CDR3 coding DNA: TGTGCCAGCAGCCAAGAAGAAGGGGGGTATTCACCCCTCCACTTT.

This clonotype has ten or more counts. This chain uses TRBV28 with TRBJ1-2; D is ambiguous. The CDR3 is 15 amino acids. CDR1 and CDR2 from the germline V gene are MDHEN and SYDVKM. Between the trimmed V and J ends, which lost 2 bases and 2 bases, there was a span of 12 bases. The DNA for the CDR3 is TGTGCCAGCAGTTTACTTCCCACAAAGAACTATGGCTACACCTTC. As protein: CASSLLPTKNYGYTF.

The genes are TRBV29-1 and TRBJ2-1; 13 bases align to TRBD2. Germline CDR1 is SQVTM and CDR2 is ANQGSEA. V lost 7 bases, J lost 7 bases, and 13 bases stayed unmatched. CDR3 size: 16 residues. CDR3 nucleotide sequence: TGCAGCGCCAGCCCTGGACTAGCGGGGGCAGGGAATGAGCAGTTCTTC. Translated, it gives CSASPGLAGAGNEQFF.

The V and J genes are TRBV10-3 and TRBJ2-7; no definite D call. The germline CDR1 and CDR2 sequences are ENHRY and SYGVKD. CDR3 length: 11 residues. V lost 2 bases to trimming and J lost 2 bases, with 1 base between them. The CDR3 region is CAISETYEQYF. CDR3 bases: TGTGCCATCAGTGAGACCTACGAGCAGTACTTC.

This clonotype was picked up one time. V usage is TRBV18 and J usage is TRBJ2-1; D not resolved. This CDR3 spans 15 amino acids. Germline CDR1 and CDR2: KGHSH and LQKENI. V gave up 0 bases and J gave up 3 bases, with 9 bases separating them. In DNA, the CDR3 is TGTGCCAGCTCACCACCCGTAAGGGACTACAATGAGCAGTTCTTC. This codes for CASSPPVRDYNEQFF.

There are a few counts of this clonotype. The chain has TRBV29-1 and TRBJ2-1, with D maybe TRBD1 (6 bases). The ends were cut back, 3 bases at V and 5 bases at J, with 11 bases in the middle. Per the germline V gene, CDR1 is SQVTM and CDR2 is ANQGSEA. The CDR3 extends over 13 amino acids. CDR3 loop: CSVDPGTNNEQFF. CDR3 sequence (DNA): TGCAGCGTTGACCCCGGGACAAACAATGAGCAGTTCTTC.

The V call is TRBV28, the J call TRBJ1-5; TRBD1 agrees at 7 bases. Germline V lookup: CDR1 MDHEN, CDR2 SYDVKM. The J segment lost 4 bases and the V segment lost 8 bases, leaving 14 bases of the junction unmatched. This CDR3 is 16 amino acids long. In nucleotides, the CDR3 is TGTGCCAGCCGCGATCCTCAGGGGGGGGGAAATCAGCCCCAGCATTTT. It encodes CASRDPQGGGNQPQHF.

V gene TRBV7-2 combines with J gene TRBJ2-3; D is unclear. Between the trimmed V and J ends, which lost 1 base and 10 bases, there was a span of 9 bases. This CDR3 has 12 amino acids. Germline CDR1 and CDR2: SGHTA and FQGNSA. CDR3 sequence reads: CASSLGRSPQYF. CDR3 coding DNA: TGTGCCAGCAGCTTAGGGAGAAGCCCGCAGTATTTT. Full variable domain (remainder filled in from reference TRBV7-2 and TRBJ2-3): GAGVSQSPSNKVTEKGKDVELRCDPISGHTALYWYRQSLGQGLEFLIYFQGNSAPDKSGLPSDRFSAERTGGSVSTLTIQRTQQEDSAVYLCASSLGRSPQYFGPGTRLTVL.

The gene calls are TRBV12-3 or TRBV12-4 and TRBJ2-4; 9 positions agree with TRBD1. The CDR3 spans 13 residues. V lost 2 bases and J lost 14; bases outside the gene matches: 7. As DNA, the CDR3 is TGTGCCAGCAGTTTACTTTTAACAGGGGGCGAGTACTTC. This codes for CASSLLLTGGEYF.

The chain links TRBV6-2 or TRBV6-3 to TRBJ2-1, with TRBD1 as a possible D gene (6 bases). The germline V gene has CDR1 MNHEY and CDR2 SVGEGT. V was shortened by 3 bases and J by 6 bases, with 12 bases between the two germline ends. The length of the CDR3 is 14 residues. The CDR3 DNA follows: TGTGCCAGCAGTTATGATAGGACAGCCAATGAGCAGTTCTTC. Amino acid sequence: CASSYDRTANEQFF.

This clonotype was picked up one time. The genes are TRBV6-1 and TRBJ1-5; D is unclear. CDR1 MNHNS and CDR2 SASEGT come from the germline V gene. CDR3 size: 13 residues. Trimming stripped 5 bases from V and 4 bases from J, with 9 bases between. CDR3 region: CASSRNRNQPQHF. The CDR3 region has the DNA TGTGCCAGCAGTCGAAATCGGAATCAGCCCCAGCATTTT.

V and J are TRBV7-9 and TRBJ1-2, with a weak D call TRBD1 (6 bases). Trimming took 1 base from V and 5 from J, leaving 14 bases between them. CDR3 length: 15 amino acids. Germline V gene lookup returns CDR1 SEHNR and CDR2 FQNEAQ (reference sequence). CDR3 in amino acids: CASSLGSQGPYGYTF. The CDR3 DNA follows: TGTGCCAGCAGCTTAGGGTCGCAGGGGCCGTATGGCTACACCTTC.

V and J are TRBV28 and TRBJ1-5; D is undetermined. The CDR3 spans 12 residues. CDR1 and CDR2 from the germline V gene are MDHEN and SYDVKM. V lost 7 bases and J lost 6, with 10 bases in between. The CDR3 DNA follows: TGTGCCAGCAACCGATACGGTCAGCCCCAGCATTTT. This codes for CASNRYGQPQHF. Looking up the rest from reference TRBV28 and TRBJ1-5 gives the full variable domain: DVKVTQSSRYLVKRTGEKVFLECVQDMDHENMFWYRQDPGLGLRLIYFSYDVKMKEKGDIPEGYSVSREKKERFSLILESASTNQTSMYLCASNRYGQPQHFGDGTRLSIL.

V gene TRBV4-3 combines with J gene TRBJ1-1, with D uncertain. Trimming shortened V by 0 bases and J by 10 bases, and 12 bases separated the two germline ends. Germline CDR1 LGHNA, CDR2 YSLEER. CDR3 size: 13 residues. The CDR3 coding sequence is TGCGCCAGCAGCCAAGATCAAGGGCGCGGAGCTTTCTTT. It yields the protein CASSQDQGRGAFF.

This clonotype is categorized as medium-sized (0.01 to 0.1%). The chain couples TRBV29-1 to TRBJ2-7; 12 bases agree with TRBD1. The CDR3 consists of 14 residues. V shed 7 bases and J 3 bases; nucleotides not matched to a gene: 7. Germline CDR1 SQVTM, CDR2 ANQGSEA. The CDR3 sequence is CSAIGTGGFYEQYF. The CDR3 DNA sequence: TGCAGCGCAATAGGGACAGGGGGCTTCTACGAGCAGTACTTC.

Here the CDR3 DNA reads TGTGCCAGCAGCTTCTCAGGGGTCTACAATGAGCAGTTCTTC. It yields the protein CASSFSGVYNEQFF. V gene TRBV11-1 combines with J gene TRBJ2-1; D possibly corresponds to TRBD1 (6 bases). This CDR3 is 14 amino acids long. Per the germline V gene, CDR1 is SGHAT and CDR2 is FQDESV (reference sequence). With 3 bases removed from V and 3 bases from J, the gap between germline ends came to 9 bases.

As regards this clonotype: This clone may be a read error of a much larger clone one base away. The chain is built from TRBV20-1 and TRBJ2-7, with D possibly being TRBD2 (5 bases). The CDR3 runs to 12 residues. Germline CDR1 is DFQATT and CDR2 is SNEGSKA (reference sequence). CDR3 in amino acids: CGASPQPYEQYF. The DNA of the CDR3 is TGCGGTGCTAGCCCCCAACCCTACGAGCAGTACTTC.

This clonotype was seen repeatedly, ten times or more. V and J are TRBV28 and TRBJ2-5; D remains unclear. V was shortened by 11 bases and J by 2 bases, with 9 bases between the two germline ends. Germline CDR1 and CDR2: MDHEN and SYDVKM. This CDR3 spans 11 amino acids. The CDR3 reads CAGRIQETQYF. The DNA of the CDR3 is TGTGCCGGACGGATACAAGAGACCCAGTACTTC.

This chain connects TRBV20-1 to TRBJ2-7; TRBD2 agrees at 7 bases. CDR1 DFQATT and CDR2 SNEGSKA come from the germline V gene (reference sequence). With 3 bases clipped from V and 1 base from J, the junction kept 9 bases outside the gene matches. The length of the CDR3 is 15 residues. CDR3 sequence (DNA): TGCAGTGCTAGCGGGTGGGCTAGCGGTTCCTACGAGCAGTACTTC. It specifies CSASGWASGSYEQYF.

As concerns this clonotype: A read error may produce the germline difference seen at one junction end. The chain couples TRBV20-1 to TRBJ2-3; 13 bases map to TRBD2. From germline, CDR1 is DFQATT and CDR2 SNEGSKA (reference sequence). The CDR3 covers 14 residues. This CDR3 reads CSARDAGTSGVPSF. CDR3 coding DNA: TGCAGTGCTAGAGACGCCGGGACTAGCGGGGTCCCATCTTTT.

V gene TRBV28 combines with J gene TRBJ1-2; weak D call: TRBD1 (5 bases). Trimming cost V 6 bases and J 2 bases, with 22 bases left between them. The CDR3 sequence is 17 residues long. CDR1 MDHEN and CDR2 SYDVKM come from the germline V gene. CDR3 sequence: CASRLGPSLALNYGYTF. The CDR3 DNA reads as TGTGCCAGCAGGCTGGGACCCTCGCTGGCCCTCAACTATGGCTACACCTTC.